These 17 T cell receptor beta chains share one sample of origin, sequenced in a study of CD8+CD57+ T cells in acquired aplastic anemia. Genomic DNA served as template for TCR beta VDJ and CDR3 profiling. TCRdb reprocessed the reads with MiXCR, giving one entry per CDR3 protein. Among 150,000 to 200,000 distinct CDR3 sequences listed, about 64% were seen once. The sample comprised sorted CD4+, CD8+, or CD8+CD57+ T cells (not recorded which) from PBMCs. The receptors derive from a human donor with severe aplastic anemia or a healthy control (not recorded which).

This clonotype showed up just a few times. The gene calls are TRBV7-9 and TRBJ2-7; a possible D gene is TRBD1 (7 bases). This CDR3 has 15 residues. Trimming stripped 0 bases from V and 8 bases from J, with 17 bases between. Germline assignment: CDR1 SEHNR and CDR2 FQNEAQ (reference sequence). The CDR3 nucleotides are TGTGCCAGCAGCTTAGCGCGGGACAGCCCGTTCCAGCAGTACTTC. Amino acid sequence: CASSLARDSPFQQYF.

The J gene is TRBJ2-7, the V gene TRBV2, with 14 bases identical to TRBD2. Germline CDR1 reads SNHLY; CDR2 reads FYNNEI. V was pared by 2 bases and J by 0 bases, with 6 bases of the junction left unmatched. The CDR3 runs 18 residues. Here the CDR3 reads CASSESWTSGRLSYEQYF. Written as DNA, the CDR3 is TGTGCCAGCAGTGAATCTTGGACTAGCGGGAGGCTCTCCTACGAGCAGTACTTC. Full variable domain (rest looked up from reference TRBV2 and TRBJ2-7): EPEVTQTPSHQVTQMGQEVILRCVPISNHLYFYWYRQILGQKVEFLVSFYNNEISEKSEIFDDQFSVERPDGSNFTLKIRSTKLEDSAMYFCASSESWTSGRLSYEQYFGPGTRLTVT.

The chain has TRBV7-9 and TRBJ2-1, with 11 bases identical to TRBD2. V was pared by 5 bases and J by 4 bases, with 4 bases of the junction left unmatched. Germline V CDR1 and CDR2: SEHNR, FQNEAQ (reference sequence). The CDR3 loop spans 15 amino acids. In DNA, the CDR3 is TGTGCCAGCAGCCCGGGACTAGCGGCTTACAATGAGCAGTTCTTC. It translates to CASSPGLAAYNEQFF.

This clonotype was seen only a few times. The genes are TRBV7-8 and TRBJ2-7, with 7 bases lining up with TRBD1. This CDR3 has 13 residues. Trimming at V came to 5 bases and at J to 7 bases, leaving 8 bases not matched to a gene. Germline CDR1 SGHVS, CDR2 FQNEAQ. The CDR3 protein is CASSQQGQGEQYF. The DNA for the CDR3 is TGTGCCAGCAGCCAACAGGGGCAGGGTGAGCAGTACTTC.

This chain links TRBV20-1 with TRBJ1-2; no firm D call. CDR1 DFQATT and CDR2 SNEGSKA come from the germline V gene (reference sequence). With 3 bases removed from V and 8 bases from J, the gap between germline ends came to 16 bases. This CDR3 is 13 amino acids long. CDR3 in DNA: TGCAGTGCTAGTCCCGGCGACCGAGCCGGCTACACCTTC. It translates to CSASPGDRAGYTF.

The chain is built from TRBV19 and TRBJ1-5, with TRBD1 matching over 9 bases. The junction had 4 bases not matched to a gene; V was cut back by 4 bases and J by 0 bases. The germline gives CDR1 LNHDA, CDR2 SQIVND (reference sequence). The CDR3 is 16 residues long. For the CDR3, the DNA is TGTGCCAGTAGTACCACAGGGGGCTATAGCAATCAGCCCCAGCATTTT. It translates to CASSTTGGYSNQPQHF.

The chain uses TRBV7-9 and TRBJ2-3; maybe TRBD1 (5 bases). The V and J ends lost 5 bases and 1 base respectively, with 13 bases between them. CDR3 size: 15 residues. Germline V gene lookup returns CDR1 SEHNR and CDR2 FQNEAQ (reference sequence). This CDR3 is CASSVSRAGTDTQYF. The CDR3 nucleotides are TGTGCCAGCAGCGTTTCCAGGGCGGGCACAGATACGCAGTATTTT.

The chain couples TRBV20-1 to TRBJ1-2; 8 nucleotides line up with TRBD1. The CDR3 length is 13 residues. V was pared by 8 bases and J by 4 bases, with 9 bases of the junction left unmatched. Germline V CDR1 and CDR2: DFQATT, SNEGSKA (reference sequence). CDR3 nucleotides: TGCAGTATTCCGCTGGGACAGGTCTATGGCTACACCTTC. It specifies CSIPLGQVYGYTF.

The sample holds a few counts of this clonotype. This chain joins TRBV20-1 and TRBJ2-1, with D maybe TRBD1 (6 bases). Between the trimmed V and J ends, which lost 6 bases and 10 bases, there was a span of 16 bases. The length of the CDR3 is 12 residues. The V gene's germline CDR1 is DFQATT and CDR2 SNEGSKA (reference sequence). The DNA for the CDR3 is TGCAGTGCCCACTGGCGGCAGGGGGAGCAGTTCTTC. The encoded protein is CSAHWRQGEQFF.

The rearrangement uses TRBV7-9 and TRBJ1-6, with a possible D match to TRBD1 (5 bases). Germline CDR1 SEHNR, CDR2 FQNEAQ (reference sequence). Trimming cost V 3 bases and J 10 bases, with 16 bases left between them. The CDR3 extends over 15 amino acids. CDR3 nucleotides: TGTGCCAGCAGCTTGGGTGTGGCAGGGAGATCACCCCTCCACTTT. Its translation: CASSLGVAGRSPLHF. Supplemented by reference TRBV7-9 and TRBJ1-6, the full variable domain reads DTGVSQNPRHKITKRGQNVTFRCDPISEHNRLYWYRQTLGQGPEFLTYFQNEAQLEKSRLLSDRFSAERPKGSFSTLEIQRTEQGDSAMYLCASSLGVAGRSPLHFGNGTRLTVT.

The CDR3 bases are TGTGCCATCAGTGAGCCGGGACAGTCTTTTTACAATGAGCAGTTCTTC. Its translation is CAISEPGQSFYNEQFF. The chain is built from TRBV10-3 and TRBJ2-1; 7 bases are a match to TRBD1. The length of the CDR3 is 16 residues. The germline CDR1 and CDR2 sequences are ENHRY and SYGVKD. J gave up 4 bases and V 2 bases, and 8 bases lay outside the gene matches.

The chain has TRBV7-6 and TRBJ1-6, with unresolved D. Germline lookup yields CDR1 SGHVS and CDR2 FNYEAQ. The ends were cut back, 5 bases at V and 10 bases at J, with 15 bases in the middle. This CDR3 comprises 14 residues. The CDR3 nucleotides read TGTGCCAGCAGCGAGACATGGAGAGAATCACCCCTCCACTTT. Amino acid sequence: CASSETWRESPLHF. Looking up the rest from reference TRBV7-6 and TRBJ1-6 gives the full variable domain: GAGVSQSPRYKVTKRGQDVALRCDPISGHVSLYWYRQALGQGPEFLTYFNYEAQQDKSGLPNDRFSAERPEGSISTLTIQRTEQRDSAMYRCASSETWRESPLHFGNGTRLTVT.

The chain uses TRBV24-1 and TRBJ2-5, with 7 bases aligning to TRBD2. V gave up 6 bases and J gave up 1 base; unmatched junction bases: 4. The CDR3 sequence is 14 residues long. The V gene's germline CDR1 is KGHDR and CDR2 SFDVKD. For the CDR3, the DNA is TGTGCCACCAGTTTGCGGGGGACCCAAGAGACCCAGTACTTC. It translates to CATSLRGTQETQYF.

This clonotype appeared many times. J is TRBJ2-7 and V is TRBV4-1; D is possibly TRBD1 (6 bases). Germline loops: CDR1 MGHRA, CDR2 YSYEKL. The CDR3 length is 16 residues. V lost 0 bases to trimming and J lost 0 bases, with 12 bases between them. This chain's CDR3 is CASSQEWQGISYEQYF. CDR3 nucleotide sequence: TGCGCCAGCAGCCAAGAATGGCAGGGGATCTCCTACGAGCAGTACTTC.

This clonotype was observed at least ten times. The chain joins TRBV13 to TRBJ2-7; 7 bases are shared with TRBD1. CDR1 and CDR2 from the germline V gene are PRHDT and FYEKMQ (reference sequence). The CDR3 spans 13 residues. V lost 4 bases and J lost 7; bases outside the gene matches: 7. The DNA of the CDR3 is TGTGCCAGCAGCTCGACAGGGCGCTTTGAGCAGTACTTC. Protein product: CASSSTGRFEQYF.

This sequence joins TRBV7-2 and TRBJ2-7, with D unresolved. This CDR3 region has 13 residues. Germline lookup yields CDR1 SGHTA and CDR2 FQGNSA. The ends were cut back, 5 bases at V and 3 bases at J, with 11 bases in the middle. In DNA form, the CDR3 reads TGTGCCAGCAGCCCGGATGGGCTCTACGAGCAGTACTTC. Translated, it gives CASSPDGLYEQYF.

The rearrangement links TRBV20-1 to TRBJ2-7; D may be TRBD1 or TRBD2 (5 bases each). Germline values: CDR1 DFQATT, CDR2 SNEGSKA (reference sequence). The CDR3 is 14 residues long. Between the trimmed V and J ends, which lost 0 bases and 5 bases, there was a span of 14 bases. The CDR3 region is CSARDWVGDHEQYF. Here the CDR3 DNA reads TGCAGTGCTAGAGACTGGGTCGGGGACCACGAGCAGTACTTC.